Listed here is a single T cell receptor beta chain. The sample originates from a study of blood T cell repertoires in COVID-19. Study in general: T cells, B-cell-depleted T cells, or PBMCs supplied cDNA or gDNA.

Assay used: immunoSEQ multiplex PCR; TCRdb lists only in-frame clones, some missing. The data show about 410,000 clones, with 90% seen just once and approximately 0.55% held by the top ten. Per germline, CDR1 SQVTM and CDR2 ANQGSEA. Losses at the gene ends were 6 bases for V and 5 bases for J; bases not matched to a gene: 7. The CDR3 is made up of 12 amino acids. Individuals drawn from under 30 US areas were about 18 to 95 years old. Participant reports of clinical history set cohort assignment. The gene calls are TRBV29-1 and TRBJ2-7; TRBD1 aligns across 7 bases. This sequence originates from a young man who had recovered from COVID-19. Sequencing used PBMCs or T cells enriched from blood (not recorded which). CDR3 DNA sequence: TGCAGCGTCCGATTGGGACAGAACGAGCAGTACTTC. Translated: CSVRLGQNEQYF.